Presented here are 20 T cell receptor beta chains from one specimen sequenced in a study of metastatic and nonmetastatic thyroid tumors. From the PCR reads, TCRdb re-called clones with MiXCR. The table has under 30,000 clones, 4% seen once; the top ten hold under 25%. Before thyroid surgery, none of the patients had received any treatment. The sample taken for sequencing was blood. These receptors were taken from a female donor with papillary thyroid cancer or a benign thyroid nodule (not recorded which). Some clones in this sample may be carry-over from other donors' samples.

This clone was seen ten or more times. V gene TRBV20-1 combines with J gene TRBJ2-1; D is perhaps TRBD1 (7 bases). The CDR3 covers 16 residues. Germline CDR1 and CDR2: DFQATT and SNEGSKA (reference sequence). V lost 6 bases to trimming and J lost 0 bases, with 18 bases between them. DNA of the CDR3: TGCAGTGCCCTCGGGACAGACGGGAGCTCCTACAATGAGCAGTTCTTC. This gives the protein CSALGTDGSSYNEQFF.

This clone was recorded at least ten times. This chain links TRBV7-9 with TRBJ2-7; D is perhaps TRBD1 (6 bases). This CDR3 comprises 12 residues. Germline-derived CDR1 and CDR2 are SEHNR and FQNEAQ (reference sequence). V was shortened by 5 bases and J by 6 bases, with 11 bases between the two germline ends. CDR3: CASSLTGSEQYF. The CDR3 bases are TGTGCCAGCAGCCTAACAGGGTCCGAGCAGTACTTC.

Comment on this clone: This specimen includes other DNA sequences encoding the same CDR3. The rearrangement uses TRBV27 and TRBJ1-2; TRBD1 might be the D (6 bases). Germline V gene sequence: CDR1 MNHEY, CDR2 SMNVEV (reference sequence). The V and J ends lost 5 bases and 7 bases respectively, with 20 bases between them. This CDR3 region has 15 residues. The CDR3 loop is CASSQKIRGPLGYTF. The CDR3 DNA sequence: TGTGCCAGCAGTCAAAAAATCAGGGGTCCACTTGGCTACACCTTC.

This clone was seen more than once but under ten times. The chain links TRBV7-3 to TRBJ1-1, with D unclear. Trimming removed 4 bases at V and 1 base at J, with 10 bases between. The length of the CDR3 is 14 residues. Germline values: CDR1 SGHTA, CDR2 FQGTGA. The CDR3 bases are TGTGCCAGCAGCTCCGGACGGGGGAACACTGAAGCTTTCTTT. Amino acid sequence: CASSSGRGNTEAFF.

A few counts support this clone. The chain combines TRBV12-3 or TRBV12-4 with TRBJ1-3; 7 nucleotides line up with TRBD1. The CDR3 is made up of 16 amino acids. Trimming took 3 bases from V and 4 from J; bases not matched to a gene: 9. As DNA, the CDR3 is TGTGCCAGCAGTTTTGCGGGCAGGGGGTTCGGAAACACCATATATTTT. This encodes CASSFAGRGFGNTIYF.

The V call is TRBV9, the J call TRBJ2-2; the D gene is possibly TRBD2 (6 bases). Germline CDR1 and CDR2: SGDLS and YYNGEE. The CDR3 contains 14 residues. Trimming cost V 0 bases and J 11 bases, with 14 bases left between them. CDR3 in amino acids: CASSVEFGTGELFF. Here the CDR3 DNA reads TGTGCCAGCAGCGTAGAATTCGGGACTGGTGAGCTGTTTTTT. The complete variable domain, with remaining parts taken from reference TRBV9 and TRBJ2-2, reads DSGVTQTPKHLITATGQRVTLRCSPRSGDLSVYWYQQSLDQGLQFLIQYYNGEERAKGNILERFSAQQFPDLHSELNLSSLELGDSALYFCASSVEFGTGELFFGEGSRLTVL.

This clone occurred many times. The CDR3 DNA is TGTGCCAGCAGCCCAGATGGGGGGGCGAACACCGGGGAGCTGTTTTTT. The encoded protein is CASSPDGGANTGELFF. The chain combines TRBV7-3 with TRBJ2-2; 7 nucleotides match TRBD2. With V trimmed by 5 bases and J by 0 bases, 6 bases remained unmatched. The CDR3 is 16 residues long. Per the germline V gene, CDR1 is SGHTA and CDR2 is FQGTGA.

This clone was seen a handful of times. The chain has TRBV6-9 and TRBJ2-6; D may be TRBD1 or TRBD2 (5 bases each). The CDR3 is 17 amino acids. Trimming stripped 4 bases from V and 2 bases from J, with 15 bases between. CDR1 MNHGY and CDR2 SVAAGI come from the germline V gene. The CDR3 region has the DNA TGTGCCAGCAGTTTCGGGACGGAACGAACTGGGGCCAACGTCCTGACTTTC. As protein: CASSFGTERTGANVLTF.

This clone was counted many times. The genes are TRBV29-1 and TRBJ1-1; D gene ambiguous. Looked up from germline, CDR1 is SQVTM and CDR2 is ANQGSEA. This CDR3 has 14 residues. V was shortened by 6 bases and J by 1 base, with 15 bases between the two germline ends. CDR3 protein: CSVASLEPNTEAFF. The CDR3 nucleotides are TGCAGCGTCGCATCACTGGAACCGAACACTGAAGCTTTCTTT.

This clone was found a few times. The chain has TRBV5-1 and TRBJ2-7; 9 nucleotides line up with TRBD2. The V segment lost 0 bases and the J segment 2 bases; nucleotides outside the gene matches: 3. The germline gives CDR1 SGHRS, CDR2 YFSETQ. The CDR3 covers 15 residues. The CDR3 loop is CASSLAASGAYEQYF. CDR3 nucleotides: TGCGCCAGCAGCTTGGCTGCTAGCGGGGCCTACGAGCAGTACTTC.

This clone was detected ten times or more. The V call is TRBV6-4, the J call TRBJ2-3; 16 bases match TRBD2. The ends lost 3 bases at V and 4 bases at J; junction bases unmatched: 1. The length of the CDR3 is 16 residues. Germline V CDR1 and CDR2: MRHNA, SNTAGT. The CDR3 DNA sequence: TGTGCCAGCAGTGAGGGACTAGCGGGAGGGCCAGATACGCAGTATTTT. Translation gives CASSEGLAGGPDTQYF.

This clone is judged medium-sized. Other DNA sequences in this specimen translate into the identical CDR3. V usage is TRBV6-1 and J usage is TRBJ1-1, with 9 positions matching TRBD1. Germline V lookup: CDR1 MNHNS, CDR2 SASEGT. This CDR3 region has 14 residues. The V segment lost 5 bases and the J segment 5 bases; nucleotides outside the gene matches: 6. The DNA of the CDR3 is TGTGCCAGCAGTCCGACGACAGGGGGAACTGAAGCTTTCTTT. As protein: CASSPTTGGTEAFF.

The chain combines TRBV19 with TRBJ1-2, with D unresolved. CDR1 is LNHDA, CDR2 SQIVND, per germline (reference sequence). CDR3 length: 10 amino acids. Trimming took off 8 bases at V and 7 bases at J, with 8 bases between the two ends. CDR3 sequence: CASSEGGYTF. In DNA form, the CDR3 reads TGTGCCAGTTCCGAGGGTGGCTACACCTTC.

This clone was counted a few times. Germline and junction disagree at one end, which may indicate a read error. CDR3 nucleotides: TGTGCCAGCAGTGACGGTAGAGCCACAACCTACAAGCAGTACTTC. Translation gives CASSDGRATTYKQYF. The chain joins TRBV2 to TRBJ2-7; D is unclear. The germline V gene encodes CDR1 SNHLY and CDR2 FYNNEI. This CDR3 has 15 amino acids.

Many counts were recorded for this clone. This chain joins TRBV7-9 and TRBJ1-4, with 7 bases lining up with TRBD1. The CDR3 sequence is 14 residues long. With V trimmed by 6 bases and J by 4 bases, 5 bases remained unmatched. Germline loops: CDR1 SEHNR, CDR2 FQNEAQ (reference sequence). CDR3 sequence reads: CASRRQGDNEKLFF. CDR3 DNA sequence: TGTGCCAGCAGACGACAGGGCGATAATGAAAAACTGTTTTTT. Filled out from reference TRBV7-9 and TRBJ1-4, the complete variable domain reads DTGVSQNPRHKITKRGQNVTFRCDPISEHNRLYWYRQTLGQGPEFLTYFQNEAQLEKSRLLSDRFSAERPKGSFSTLEIQRTEQGDSAMYLCASRRQGDNEKLFFGSGTQLSVL.

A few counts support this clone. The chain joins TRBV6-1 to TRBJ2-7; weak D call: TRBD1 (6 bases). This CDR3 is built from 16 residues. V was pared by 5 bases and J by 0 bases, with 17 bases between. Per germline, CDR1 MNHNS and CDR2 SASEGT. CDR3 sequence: CASSLAQGTSSYEQYF. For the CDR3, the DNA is TGTGCCAGCAGTTTAGCGCAGGGGACAAGCTCCTACGAGCAGTACTTC.

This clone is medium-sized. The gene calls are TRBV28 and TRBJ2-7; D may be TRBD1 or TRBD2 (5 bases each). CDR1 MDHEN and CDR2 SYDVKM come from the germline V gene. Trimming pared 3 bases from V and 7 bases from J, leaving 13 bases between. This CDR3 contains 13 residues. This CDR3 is CASSFYLWGEQYF. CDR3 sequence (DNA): TGTGCCAGCAGTTTTTACCTCTGGGGGGAGCAGTACTTC.

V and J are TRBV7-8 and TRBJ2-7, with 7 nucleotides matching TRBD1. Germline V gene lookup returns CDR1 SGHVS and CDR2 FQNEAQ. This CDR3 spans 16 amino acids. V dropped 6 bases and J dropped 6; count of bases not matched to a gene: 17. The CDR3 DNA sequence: TGTGCCAGCAGTTTAAACCCGACAGGGATTAGGGGCGAGCAGTACTTC. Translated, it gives CASSLNPTGIRGEQYF. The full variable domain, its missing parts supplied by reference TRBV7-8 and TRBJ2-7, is GAGVSQSPRYKVAKRGQDVALRCDPISGHVSLFWYQQALGQGPEFLTYFQNEAQLDKSGLPSDRFFAERPEGSVSTLKIQRTQQEDSAVYLCASSLNPTGIRGEQYFGPGTRLTVT.

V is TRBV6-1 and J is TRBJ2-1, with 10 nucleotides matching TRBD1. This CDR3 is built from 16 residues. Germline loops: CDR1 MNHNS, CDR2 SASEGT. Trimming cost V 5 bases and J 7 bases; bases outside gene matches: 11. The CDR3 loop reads CASSPRDRGIKNEQFF. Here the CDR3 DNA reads TGTGCCAGCAGTCCCCGGGACAGGGGAATCAAGAATGAGCAGTTCTTC.

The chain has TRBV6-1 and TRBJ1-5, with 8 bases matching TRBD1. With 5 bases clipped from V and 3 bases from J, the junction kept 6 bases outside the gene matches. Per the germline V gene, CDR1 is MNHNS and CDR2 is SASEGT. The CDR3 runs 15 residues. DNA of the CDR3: TGTGCCAGCAGTACACAGGGGGAGAACAATCAGCCCCAGCATTTT. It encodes CASSTQGENNQPQHF.